These 13 T cell receptor beta chains were all obtained from the same sample, sequenced in a study of shared clonotypes between healthy human individuals. Produced via immunoSEQ multiplex PCR; TCRdb's table is partial and in-frame only. Of over 2 million clones in the sample, 95% are singletons; the top ten hold 0.13%. What was sequenced was naive CD4+ T cells sorted from blood. Sample subset: CD45RA+ positively selected. The source of these receptors is a man between 18 and 29 years old in good health.

V and J are TRBV27 and TRBJ2-1; D is tentatively TRBD1 or TRBD2 (6 bases each). The V and J ends lost 6 bases and 4 bases respectively, with 22 bases between them. This CDR3 has 17 amino acids. The germline CDR1 and CDR2 sequences are MNHEY and SMNVEV (reference sequence). In DNA, the CDR3 is TGTGCCAGCAGAGGGGGTCGGGCGGGACCCTCATACAATGAGCAGTTCTTC. Its translation: CASRGGRAGPSYNEQFF.

The chain joins TRBV7-9 to TRBJ1-4, with 7 bases aligning to TRBD1. Looked up from germline, CDR1 is SEHNR and CDR2 is FQNEAQ (reference sequence). CDR3 length: 17 residues. V was pared by 5 bases and J by 1 base, with 10 bases of the junction left unmatched. In DNA, the CDR3 is TGTGCCAGCAGCCCAAACCGAAGACAGGGAACTAATGAAAAACTGTTTTTT. It translates to CASSPNRRQGTNEKLFF.

This chain links TRBV6-5 with TRBJ2-7; weak D call: TRBD1 (6 bases). The V end lost 6 bases, the J end lost 3 bases, and 15 bases lay between the germline ends. This CDR3 has 14 amino acids. Germline V gene sequence: CDR1 MNHEY, CDR2 SVGAGI. CDR3 sequence: CASSLGHGIYEQYF. The CDR3 nucleotides read TGTGCCAGCAGCCTGGGACACGGGATCTACGAGCAGTACTTC.

The chain joins TRBV5-1 to TRBJ1-6; D possibly corresponds to TRBD1 (5 bases). The CDR3 has 17 amino acids. Germline values: CDR1 SGHRS, CDR2 YFSETQ. V shed 0 bases and J shed 0 bases, with 10 bases lying between them. CDR3 in amino acids: CASSLAKDSSYNSPLHF. The CDR3 coding sequence is TGCGCCAGCAGCTTGGCCAAAGACAGCTCCTATAATTCACCCCTCCACTTT.

The J gene is TRBJ1-5, the V gene TRBV6-5; D is possibly TRBD1 (5 bases). V lost 6 bases and J 4 bases, leaving 10 bases between the germline ends. The CDR3 totals 13 residues. Germline CDR1 is MNHEY and CDR2 is SVGAGI. The CDR3 sequence is CASRSSGNQPQHF. The CDR3 coding sequence is TGTGCCAGCAGATCCTCAGGGAATCAGCCCCAGCATTTT.

This chain uses TRBV25-1 with TRBJ2-7; maybe TRBD1 (6 bases). There are 17 residues in the CDR3. The V gene's germline CDR1 is MGHDK and CDR2 SYGVNS. Trimming took off 4 bases at V and 0 bases at J, with 19 bases between the two ends. The CDR3 here is CASSAGTGTHSSYEQYF. The CDR3 DNA reads TGTGCCAGCAGTGCCGGCACCGGGACACATAGCTCCTACGAGCAGTACTTC.

CDR3 region: CASKPLGGRSDTQYF. The CDR3 nucleotides are TGCGCCAGCAAGCCGCTTGGGGGCAGGTCAGATACGCAGTATTTT. This chain connects TRBV5-1 to TRBJ2-3; tentatively, D is TRBD1 (6 bases). Germline loops: CDR1 SGHRS, CDR2 YFSETQ. This CDR3 is 15 amino acids long. V shed 6 bases and J shed 4 bases, with 18 bases lying between them.

The chain joins TRBV18 to TRBJ2-7; D call uncertain. Germline V gives CDR1 KGHSH, CDR2 LQKENI. The V end lost 0 bases, the J end lost 1 base, and 7 bases lay between the germline ends. The CDR3 totals 14 residues. The CDR3 DNA follows: TGTGCCAGCTCACCACCGGTCAGGTCCTACGAGCAGTACTTC. Protein sequence: CASSPPVRSYEQYF.

The chain has TRBV7-2 and TRBJ1-2; unclear D gene. The CDR3 length is 15 residues. V was trimmed by 4 bases and J by 3 bases, leaving 15 bases between them. Germline loops: CDR1 SGHTA, CDR2 FQGNSA. CDR3 loop: CASSSTSPADYGYTF. The CDR3 bases are TGTGCCAGCAGCTCCACCTCGCCGGCGGACTATGGCTACACCTTC.

The gene calls are TRBV5-4 and TRBJ2-7; TRBD1 is a possible D gene (5 bases). Trimming took 2 bases from V and 0 from J, leaving 12 bases between them. The CDR3 has 15 residues. Per germline, CDR1 SGHNT and CDR2 YYREEE (reference sequence). The CDR3 DNA is TGTGCCAGCAGCTTTGGATCAGGGCCCTCCTACGAGCAGTACTTC. Residues: CASSFGSGPSYEQYF.

The J gene is TRBJ2-7, the V gene TRBV2, with a tentative D call TRBD2 (6 bases). The CDR3 runs to 14 residues. Germline CDR1 reads SNHLY; CDR2 reads FYNNEI. V was trimmed by 8 bases and J by 2 bases, leaving 16 bases between them. CDR3 sequence (DNA): TGTGCCAGCGCCTACGGGGGATCCGCCTACGAGCAGTACTTC. This encodes CASAYGGSAYEQYF. Drawing the rest from reference TRBV2 and TRBJ2-7, the complete variable domain is EPEVTQTPSHQVTQMGQEVILRCVPISNHLYFYWYRQILGQKVEFLVSFYNNEISEKSEIFDDQFSVERPDGSNFTLKIRSTKLEDSAMYFCASAYGGSAYEQYFGPGTRLTVT.

The J gene is TRBJ1-1, the V gene TRBV6-5, with a possible D match to TRBD1 (6 bases). Germline values: CDR1 MNHEY, CDR2 SVGAGI. The CDR3 covers 15 residues. The germline V and J ends were trimmed by 5 bases and 0 bases, with 13 bases remaining between them. CDR3 region: CASSKRTVVNTEAFF. The CDR3 nucleotides are TGTGCCAGCAGTAAACGGACAGTAGTGAACACTGAAGCTTTCTTT.

This clone was seen a few times. The identical CDR3 is also encoded by other nucleotide sequences in the sample. J is TRBJ2-7 and V is TRBV15, with D unclear. The germline CDR1 and CDR2 sequences are LNHNV and YYDKDF (reference sequence). This CDR3 has 12 amino acids. V lost 0 bases and J lost 4, with 4 bases in between. The CDR3 reads CATSREGYEQYF. Written as DNA, the CDR3 is TGTGCCACCAGCAGAGAGGGGTACGAGCAGTACTTC.